The 24 T cell receptor beta chains listed next were all sequenced from one sample in a study of CD8 T cells in Susac syndrome. After extraction with the RNeasy kit, about 0.45 to 1 ug of the RNA was reverse transcribed using random hexamers. TCRdb independently ran MiXCR on the immunoSEQ multiplex PCR reads; one entry per CDR3 protein. The sample lists some 160,000 distinct CDR3 sequences; 92% were seen once. The sequenced sample was CD4+ T cells from PBMCs. These receptor sequences come from a human donor in good health.

V usage is TRBV7-9 and J usage is TRBJ2-7; 9 bases align to TRBD2. J lost 5 bases, V lost 7 bases, and 12 bases had no gene match. Germline lookup yields CDR1 SEHNR and CDR2 FQNEAQ (reference sequence). This CDR3 is built from 15 residues. The CDR3 is CASTSSGSGSHEQYF. CDR3 nucleotide sequence: TGTGCCAGCACCTCATCGGGTAGCGGGAGCCACGAGCAGTACTTC.

The chain carries TRBV15 and TRBJ2-7; 7 nucleotides align to TRBD1. CDR3 length equals 15 residues. V lost 5 bases and J lost 4; bases outside the gene matches: 11. Germline CDR1 LNHNV, CDR2 YYDKDF (reference sequence). This CDR3 is CATSGHTGDKYEQYF. Written as DNA, the CDR3 is TGTGCCACCAGCGGGCATACAGGGGACAAGTACGAGCAGTACTTC.

This clonotype was seen a single time. The chain joins TRBV12-3 or TRBV12-4 to TRBJ1-4; D call uncertain. The CDR3 sequence is 14 residues long. With 6 bases removed from V and 9 bases from J, the gap between germline ends came to 17 bases. CDR3: CASSSQAQAQKLFF. In nucleotides, the CDR3 is TGTGCCAGCAGCTCTCAGGCCCAGGCCCAAAAACTGTTTTTT.

The J gene is TRBJ2-1, the V gene TRBV12-3 or TRBV12-4; D might be TRBD2 (5 bases). V dropped 3 bases and J dropped 8 bases, with 11 bases sitting between them. The CDR3 sequence is 13 residues long. The CDR3 sequence is CASSFRGSHEQFF. The CDR3 DNA sequence: TGTGCCAGCAGTTTCCGAGGGTCCCATGAGCAGTTCTTC.

The chain uses TRBV7-8 and TRBJ1-5, with 8 nucleotides matching TRBD1. This CDR3 contains 14 residues. V lost 5 bases, J lost 10 bases, and 10 bases stayed unmatched. Per the germline V gene, CDR1 is SGHVS and CDR2 is FQNEAQ. The CDR3 sequence is CASSVTGEEGPQHF. The CDR3, as DNA: TGTGCCAGCAGCGTGACAGGGGAGGAAGGACCCCAGCATTTT.

This sequence joins TRBV5-1 and TRBJ1-1; 8 bases fit TRBD1. The ends lost 3 bases at V and 5 bases at J; junction bases unmatched: 6. This CDR3 has 14 amino acids. The germline V gene encodes CDR1 SGHRS and CDR2 YFSETQ. CDR3 protein: CASSSTGGVTEAFF. Here the CDR3 DNA reads TGCGCCAGCAGCTCAACAGGGGGAGTGACTGAAGCTTTCTTT.

The V call is TRBV12-3 or TRBV12-4, the J call TRBJ2-5, with no clear D. V was clipped by 6 bases and J by 2 bases, with 10 bases between them. This CDR3 region has 13 residues. In DNA form, the CDR3 reads TGTGCCAGCAGGACGGCGGCGCAAGAGACCCAGTACTTC. It translates to CASRTAAQETQYF.

The rearrangement links TRBV13 to TRBJ2-3; 10 bases agree with TRBD2. Trimming cost V 3 bases and J 6 bases; bases outside gene matches: 9. Germline CDR1 is PRHDT and CDR2 is FYEKMQ (reference sequence). This CDR3 spans 16 amino acids. The CDR3 region has the DNA TGTGCCAGCAGCTTCAGGCTAGCGGGGGCGGCGGATACGCAGTATTTT. It is translated as CASSFRLAGAADTQYF.

The gene calls are TRBV7-9 and TRBJ2-4; the D is unclear. CDR1 is SEHNR and CDR2 is FQNEAQ in the germline V gene (reference sequence). The CDR3 covers 15 residues. V was shortened by 2 bases and J by 7 bases, with 15 bases between the two germline ends. In DNA, the CDR3 is TGTGCCAGCAGCTTAAGTGGGAACCCTAGGAACATTCAGTACTTC. Translating it yields CASSLSGNPRNIQYF. Based on the CDR3 plus reference TRBV7-9 and TRBJ2-4, the full variable domain is DTGVSQNPRHKITKRGQNVTFRCDPISEHNRLYWYRQTLGQGPEFLTYFQNEAQLEKSRLLSDRFSAERPKGSFSTLEIQRTEQGDSAMYLCASSLSGNPRNIQYFGAGTRLSVL.

The chain recombines TRBV5-1 with TRBJ2-2; D gene unclear. V lost 2 bases and J 1 base, leaving 6 bases between the germline ends. The CDR3 runs 14 residues. Germline V gives CDR1 SGHRS, CDR2 YFSETQ. The CDR3 loop is CASSFKKNTGELFF. The CDR3 DNA is TGCGCCAGCAGCTTTAAGAAGAACACCGGGGAGCTGTTTTTT.

The chain uses TRBV5-1 and TRBJ2-1; 8 bases agree with TRBD1. V dropped 4 bases and J dropped 3; count of bases not matched to a gene: 9. Germline CDR1 SGHRS, CDR2 YFSETQ. This CDR3 spans 16 amino acids. CDR3 in amino acids: CASSRVQGAGYNEQFF. DNA for the CDR3: TGCGCCAGCAGCCGAGTTCAGGGGGCAGGCTACAATGAGCAGTTCTTC.

The V call is TRBV28, the J call TRBJ2-7, with 8 positions matching TRBD2. The CDR3 length is 14 residues. Germline values: CDR1 MDHEN, CDR2 SYDVKM. V lost 7 bases and J lost 0; bases outside the gene matches: 5. CDR3 nucleotides: TGTGCCAGCAAGCTAGCGGGTAACTCCTACGAGCAGTACTTC. It codes for CASKLAGNSYEQYF.

The sample holds one count of this clonotype. V usage is TRBV29-1 and J usage is TRBJ2-4; no reliable D call. Trimming cost V 4 bases and J 8 bases, with 15 bases left between them. Germline V gene lookup returns CDR1 SQVTM and CDR2 ANQGSEA. CDR3 size: 13 residues. CDR3 loop: CSVVTTGLYIQYF. The DNA of the CDR3 is TGCAGCGTTGTTACTACCGGTCTGTACATTCAGTACTTC.

This clonotype was recorded once. This chain uses TRBV5-1 with TRBJ1-2; no clear D. Looked up from germline, CDR1 is SGHRS and CDR2 is YFSETQ. Trimming left V 1 base short and J 6 bases short, with 10 bases between. The CDR3 length is 13 residues. For the CDR3, the DNA is TGCGCCAGCAGCTTGAACTTAGCAGATGGCTACACCTTC. Translating gives CASSLNLADGYTF.

J is TRBJ2-5 and V is TRBV4-3; 7 bases line up with TRBD1. After removal of 4 bases from V and 1 base from J, the junction contained 3 bases not matched to a gene. Looked up from germline, CDR1 is LGHNA and CDR2 is YSLEER. The CDR3 length is 14 residues. CDR3 amino acids: CASSRDRVQETQYF. CDR3 nucleotides: TGCGCCAGCAGCCGAGACAGGGTCCAAGAGACCCAGTACTTC.

The J gene is TRBJ2-3, the V gene TRBV6-4; TRBD2 matches 8 bases. Germline V CDR1 and CDR2: MRHNA, SNTAGT. The ends lost 8 bases at V and 3 bases at J; junction bases unmatched: 4. The CDR3 is 13 amino acids. Here the CDR3 reads CASGSGGTDTQYF. The CDR3 bases are TGTGCCAGCGGGAGCGGGGGTACAGATACGCAGTATTTT.

The genes are TRBV6-1 and TRBJ2-7; perhaps TRBD1 as D (5 bases). CDR1 and CDR2 (germline): MNHNS, SASEGT. V lost 1 base to trimming and J lost 5 bases, with 12 bases between them. The CDR3 totals 14 residues. Here the CDR3 reads CASSEEAGRNEQYF. In nucleotides, the CDR3 is TGTGCCAGCAGTGAAGAAGCAGGGCGGAACGAGCAGTACTTC.

Only one count was recorded for this clonotype. The CDR3 nucleotides read TGCGCCAGCAGCTTAGCCTCCCCGCGCGACGAGCAGTACTTC. This encodes CASSLASPRDEQYF. The chain links TRBV5-1 to TRBJ2-7; D is undetermined. With 2 bases removed from V and 5 bases from J, the gap between germline ends came to 14 bases. The CDR3 has 14 residues. CDR1 SGHRS and CDR2 YFSETQ come from the germline V gene.

This clonotype was seen a single time. The CDR3 reads CASSPRGAAGELFF. The CDR3 nucleotides read TGTGCCAGCAGCCCACGGGGGGCGGCCGGGGAGCTGTTTTTT. V gene TRBV7-2 combines with J gene TRBJ2-2, with D tentatively TRBD2 (7 bases). CDR3 length: 14 amino acids. Germline CDR1 SGHTA, CDR2 FQGNSA. Trimming removed 5 bases from V and 6 bases from J, with 13 bases in between.

The genes are TRBV7-2 and TRBJ2-2; D remains ambiguous. Germline V gene lookup returns CDR1 SGHTA and CDR2 FQGNSA. Trimming took off 5 bases at V and 1 base at J, with 11 bases between the two ends. This CDR3 spans 15 amino acids. This chain's CDR3 is CASSPRAENTGELFF. DNA of the CDR3: TGTGCCAGCAGCCCACGAGCAGAGAACACCGGGGAGCTGTTTTTT. The whole variable domain, filled in from reference TRBV7-2 and TRBJ2-2, reads GAGVSQSPSNKVTEKGKDVELRCDPISGHTALYWYRQSLGQGLEFLIYFQGNSAPDKSGLPSDRFSAERTGGSVSTLTIQRTQQEDSAVYLCASSPRAENTGELFFGEGSRLTVL.

The CDR3 bases are TGCGCCAGCAGCTTCTATAAGGGAGAAAAACTGTTTTTT. This gives the protein CASSFYKGEKLFF. The gene calls are TRBV5-1 and TRBJ1-4; D is undetermined. V gave up 2 bases and J gave up 8 bases, with 10 bases separating them. Germline CDR1 reads SGHRS; CDR2 reads YFSETQ. The CDR3 spans 13 residues.

J is TRBJ2-6 and V is TRBV20-1; D is undetermined. CDR3 length: 14 residues. V was clipped by 6 bases and J by 1 base, with 10 bases between them. Per the germline V gene, CDR1 is DFQATT and CDR2 is SNEGSKA (reference sequence). CDR3: CSAPFGSGANVLTF. CDR3 in DNA: TGCAGTGCCCCGTTTGGGTCTGGGGCCAACGTCCTGACTTTC.

The chain has TRBV6-2 or TRBV6-3 and TRBJ2-7, with D unclear. The V gene's germline CDR1 is MNHEY and CDR2 SVGEGT. Deletions cut 8 bases from V and 3 bases from J, with 11 bases between. This CDR3 contains 12 residues. Written as DNA, the CDR3 is TGTGCCAGCTCGCAGGTTAACTACGAGCAGTACTTC. It translates to CASSQVNYEQYF.

This rearrangement joins TRBV11-2 to TRBJ2-6, with TRBD1 matching 8 bases. CDR1 is SGHAT, CDR2 FQNNGV, per germline. The CDR3 length is 16 residues. Trimming removed 4 bases from V and 0 bases from J; junction bases left unmatched: 2. In DNA, the CDR3 is TGTGCCAGCAGCTCAACAGGGGGCTCTGGGGCCAACGTCCTGACTTTC. This sequence encodes CASSSTGGSGANVLTF. The variable domain in full, with the rest retrieved from reference TRBV11-2 and TRBJ2-6, is EAGVAQSPRYKIIEKRQSVAFWCNPISGHATLYWYQQILGQGPKLLIQFQNNGVVDDSQLPKDRFSAERLKGVDSTLKIQPAKLEDSAVYLCASSSTGGSGANVLTFGAGSRLTVL.